Following are 5 T cell receptor beta chains from one sample sequenced in a study of T cells in Graves' hyperthyroidism and ophthalmopathy. Authors of the study amplified TCR beta CDR3 regions from RNA transcripts. During a first-round RT-PCR of the TCR CDR3, the HTBI primer set was used. A single record per CDR3 protein comes from TCRdb applying MiXCR to the multiplex PCR reads. The data show approximately 870,000 distinct CDR3 sequences, 38% seen once. Sequenced input: blood. All receptors come from a man aged 18 to 30 with Graves' hyperthyroidism.

This rearrangement joins TRBV7-9 to TRBJ1-1; TRBD1 agrees at 7 bases. After removal of 0 bases from V and 3 bases from J, the junction contained 4 bases not matched to a gene. The germline CDR1 and CDR2 sequences are SEHNR and FQNEAQ (reference sequence). The CDR3 is 15 residues long. The CDR3 loop is CASSLAGGGHTEAFF. The CDR3 DNA follows: TGTGCCAGCAGCTTAGCCGGAGGGGGCCACACTGAAGCTTTCTTT.

This clonotype was detected a few times. One end of the junction is discordant with germline, which a read error may explain. V and J are TRBV7-9 and TRBJ2-2, with D uncertain. Germline lookup yields CDR1 SEHNR and CDR2 FQNEAQ (reference sequence). This CDR3 contains 16 residues. CDR3 sequence: CASSLDQGPKTGELFF. The DNA of the CDR3 is TGTGCCAGCAGCTTAGATCAAGGGCCGAAAACCGGGGAGCTGTTTTTT.

This clonotype has more than one count but fewer than ten. The V gene is TRBV19, the J gene TRBJ2-7; the match to TRBD1 covers 9 bases. V dropped 7 bases and J dropped 6; count of bases not matched to a gene: 13. This CDR3 contains 15 residues. Germline assignment: CDR1 LNHDA and CDR2 SQIVND (reference sequence). The chain's CDR3 is CASNPGQGPFGEQYF. The CDR3 DNA follows: TGTGCCAGTAATCCGGGACAGGGACCCTTTGGCGAGCAGTACTTC.

The table lists this clonotype with many counts. The V and J genes are TRBV29-1 and TRBJ2-5; the D gene could be TRBD1 or TRBD2 (5 bases each). Trimming shortened V by 6 bases and J by 7 bases, and 12 bases separated the two germline ends. The CDR3 runs 11 residues. Germline V gene lookup returns CDR1 SQVTM and CDR2 ANQGSEA. The DNA of the CDR3 is TGCAGCGTGGGGGACGGGCGGACCCAGTACTTC. Its protein is CSVGDGRTQYF.

The gene calls are TRBV6-5 and TRBJ1-1, with a possible D match to TRBD1 (6 bases). CDR1 is MNHEY, CDR2 SVGAGI, per germline. The CDR3 is 17 amino acids. With 2 bases removed from V and 1 base from J, the gap between germline ends came to 17 bases. For the CDR3, the DNA is TGTGCCAGCAGTTACGGTACACAGGGAAGGGAGAACACTGAAGCTTTCTTT. It encodes CASSYGTQGRENTEAFF.